These T cell receptor beta chains were read from a single sample in a study of CD8+ T cells in alopecia areata. Sequencing used immunoSEQ multiplex PCR; TCRdb keeps in-frame clones, though not all of them. This table holds a few hundred thousand clones, roughly two fifths found once. The specimen was CD4+ T cells sorted from blood, collected between weeks 30 and 35, from a patient treated with tofacitinib. Every receptor here comes from a human donor with alopecia areata. Each CDR3 is given with its conserved first and last residue. Fields, in order: J gene, clone size, V gene, D gene, CDR3 DNA, CDR3 protein. The D gene is left open where the match is weak. Clone size is not always given. Where it is, it says once, few, many or a class for expanded clones.

>TRBJ1-1|-|TRBV7-8|-
TGTGCCAGCAGCTGGGGCACTGAAGCTTTCTTT
CASSWGTEAFF
>TRBJ1-2|-|TRBV30|-
TGTGCCTGGAGTAAAACCAGCTATGGCTACACCTTC
CAWSKTSYGYTF
>TRBJ1-2|-|TRBV27|-
TGTGCCAGCTCCCCGTTCCGACGGGGAACTAACTATGGCTACACCTTC
CASSPFRRGTNYGYTF
>TRBJ1-1|-|TRBV30|TRBD1
TGTGCGTGGACCTCAGGGGGACGGAACACTGAAGCTTTCTTT
CAWTSGGRNTEAFF
>TRBJ2-1|few|TRBV29-1|-
TGCAGCGTGGGACTCACCTACAATGAGCAGTTCTTC
CSVGLTYNEQFF
>TRBJ1-5|-|TRBV6-1|TRBD1
TGTGCCAGCAGTGTGGGATCCGGACAGGGAAACATGAATCAGCCCCAGCATTTT
CASSVGSGQGNMNQPQHF
>TRBJ2-7|-|TRBV11-2|-
TGTGCCAGCAGCCTCTCTGGCCTCGAGCAGTACTTC
CASSLSGLEQYF
>TRBJ2-1|-|TRBV15|TRBD2
TGTGCCACCAGCAGAGAGCAGGGGACTAGCGGAGGCTCCTACAATGAGCAGTTCTTC
CATSREQGTSGGSYNEQFF
>TRBJ2-2|few|TRBV6-5|-
TGTGCCAGCAGTCCCAGGAGTAGGAACACCGGGGAGCTGTTTTTT
CASSPRSRNTGELFF
>TRBJ2-5|few|TRBV7-2|-
TGTGCCAGCAGCTCTAACGACGGACAAGAGACCCAGTACTTC
CASSSNDGQETQYF
>TRBJ2-1|-|TRBV19|TRBD1
TGTGCCAGCCAAACCGGGACAGGGAAGGGCAATGAGCAGTTCTTC
CASQTGTGKGNEQFF
>TRBJ1-2|-|TRBV6-6|TRBD1
TGTGCCAGCTGTATCCGACCGGGACAGGGAAATGGCTACACCTTC
CASCIRPGQGNGYTF
>TRBJ1-5|-|TRBV7-9|TRBD1
TGTGCCAGCAGCTCCTCCGGGGGGACAGGTAGCAATCAGCCCCAGCATTTT
CASSSSGGTGSNQPQHF
>TRBJ2-5|-|TRBV2|-
TGTGCCAGCAGTGAAGCGCTTATGTACCAAGAGACCCAGTACTTC
CASSEALMYQETQYF
>TRBJ1-3|-|TRBV29-1|TRBD1
TGCAGCGTTGAACAGGGGGCCACTGGAAACACCATATATTTT
CSVEQGATGNTIYF
>TRBJ2-3|few|TRBV19|-
TGTGCCAGTAGTACCGGACAGAGCACAGATACGCAGTATTTT
CASSTGQSTDTQYF
>TRBJ1-1|-|TRBV5-1|-
TGCGCCAGCAGCTTGGAAACAGGGAGTCGAGCTTTCTTT
CASSLETGSRAFF
>TRBJ2-1|-|TRBV5-1|TRBD1
TGCGCCAGCAGCTTGGTTCCAGGGGGCAATGAGCAGTTCTTC
CASSLVPGGNEQFF
>TRBJ2-1|-|TRBV30|TRBD1
TGTGCCGGCTCGGGACAGGGCTACAATGAGCAGTTCTTC
CAGSGQGYNEQFF
>TRBJ2-1|few|TRBV10-3|-
TGTGCCATCATGATCCACAGCGGTAGTGGCTACAATGAGCAGTTCTTC
CAIMIHSGSGYNEQFF
>TRBJ1-5|-|TRBV6-5|-
TGTGCCAGCAGTCCACCGGGAACCCATCAGCCCCAGCATTTT
CASSPPGTHQPQHF
>TRBJ2-7|-|TRBV7-4|-
TGTGCCAGCAGCTGGGGGTTGCTCCCCTACGAGCAGTACTTC
CASSWGLLPYEQYF
>TRBJ1-2|-|TRBV20-1|-
TGCAGTGCTTCCGCGACTCATGGCTACACCTTC
CSASATHGYTF
>TRBJ1-1|-|TRBV5-1|-
TGCGCCAGCAGCTTGGCCAGGACAACGTTGAACACTGAAGCTTTCTTT
CASSLARTTLNTEAFF
>TRBJ1-4|few|TRBV19|-
TGTGCCAGTAGGATCCAGGCGAATGAAAAACTGTTTTTT
CASRIQANEKLFF
>TRBJ1-5|few|TRBV5-1|TRBD1
TGCGCCAGCAGCCTGACTGGACAGGGGAATCAGCCCCAGCATTTT
CASSLTGQGNQPQHF
>TRBJ1-6|-|TRBV10-1|-
TGCGCCAGCAGGCCTGGCGGACGGTGGCGATGGATGGATTCACCCCTCCACTTT
CASRPGGRWRWMDSPLHF
>TRBJ2-3|-|TRBV11-2|TRBD2
TGTGCCAGCAGCTTAGGACTAGCGAACACAGATACGCAGTATTTT
CASSLGLANTDTQYF
>TRBJ2-5|-|TRBV10-3|TRBD1
TGTGCCATCAGTGAAGGGGACAGGGGAGAGACCCAGTACTTC
CAISEGDRGETQYF
>TRBJ1-1|few|TRBV6-1|TRBD1
TGTGCCAGCAGCCGACAGGGAAAGACTGAAGCTTTCTTT
CASSRQGKTEAFF